What follows are 8 T cell receptor beta chains derived from one specimen sequenced in a study of OX40 agonist ivuxolimab in advanced cancers. Repertoires were generated with immunoSEQ multiplex PCR, while TCRdb's copy carries only in-frame clones and drops some. This sample has approximately 79,000 clones; more than 75% occur once, and the top ten carry roughly 2.4%. The sequencing used CD4+ or CD8+ T cells sorted from blood, collected in a trial of the OX40 agonist ivuxolimab. These receptors all come from an adult with an advanced solid tumor such as melanoma, head and neck, liver or kidney cancer.

The chain recombines TRBV29-1 with TRBJ1-2; 7 nucleotides line up with TRBD1. Germline V gene sequence: CDR1 SQVTM, CDR2 ANQGSEA. The CDR3 is 13 residues long. Unmatched junction bases numbered 7, after V lost 1 base and J lost 8 bases. The CDR3 sequence: CSVEGQGGGGYTF. As DNA, the CDR3 is TGCAGCGTTGAAGGTCAGGGGGGTGGAGGCTACACCTTC.

CDR3 nucleotides: TGTGCCAGCTCACCGCTGGACAGCCTTAATTCACCCCTCCACTTT. Translating it yields CASSPLDSLNSPLHF. The chain recombines TRBV18 with TRBJ1-6; tentative D call: TRBD1 (6 bases). Trimming stripped 3 bases from V and 6 bases from J, with 12 bases between. There are 15 residues in the CDR3. Germline V gives CDR1 KGHSH, CDR2 LQKENI.

This rearrangement joins TRBV19 to TRBJ1-1; D is unclear. V was trimmed by 7 bases and J by 1 base, leaving 7 bases between them. The CDR3 totals 12 residues. Germline V lookup: CDR1 LNHDA, CDR2 SQIVND (reference sequence). The CDR3 coding sequence is TGTGCCAGTAAAAGACAGAACACTGAAGCTTTCTTT. It encodes CASKRQNTEAFF. The full variable domain, rest sourced from reference TRBV19 and TRBJ1-1, is DGGITQSPKYLFRKEGQNVTLSCEQNLNHDAMYWYRQDPGQGLRLIYYSQIVNDFQKGDIAEGYSVSREKKESFPLTVTSAQKNPTAFYLCASKRQNTEAFFGQGTRLTVV.

The V and J genes are TRBV27 and TRBJ2-1; 15 bases agree with TRBD2. There are 16 residues in the CDR3. Germline V gene lookup returns CDR1 MNHEY and CDR2 SMNVEV (reference sequence). V gave up 1 base and J gave up 6 bases; unmatched junction bases: 1. The DNA of the CDR3 is TGTGCCAGCAGTTTATGGACTAGCGGGGGGGCCAATGAGCAGTTCTTC. This gives the protein CASSLWTSGGANEQFF.

On this clone: The identical CDR3 is also encoded by other nucleotide sequences in the sample. DNA of the CDR3: TGTGCCAGTAGTACTCAGGGGCTAGGCTACACCTTC. Translated, it gives CASSTQGLGYTF. This chain uses TRBV19 with TRBJ1-2; D is perhaps TRBD1 (6 bases). The V and J ends lost 4 bases and 8 bases respectively, with 11 bases between them. Germline CDR1 and CDR2: LNHDA and SQIVND (reference sequence). The CDR3 contains 12 residues.

The V gene is TRBV7-9, the J gene TRBJ2-1; a weak D match, TRBD2 (6 bases). The CDR3 loop spans 14 amino acids. The ends were cut back, 0 bases at V and 8 bases at J, with 11 bases in the middle. Per germline, CDR1 SEHNR and CDR2 FQNEAQ (reference sequence). CDR3 amino acids: CASSLAGGRYEQFF. CDR3 bases: TGTGCCAGCAGCTTAGCGGGGGGAAGGTATGAGCAGTTCTTC. The complete variable domain, with remaining parts taken from reference TRBV7-9 and TRBJ2-1, reads DTGVSQNPRHKITKRGQNVTFRCDPISEHNRLYWYRQTLGQGPEFLTYFQNEAQLEKSRLLSDRFSAERPKGSFSTLEIQRTEQGDSAMYLCASSLAGGRYEQFFGPGTRLTVL.

V is TRBV5-1 and J is TRBJ1-2; D gene uncertain. The CDR3 totals 11 residues. V was cut by 0 bases and J by 8 bases, with 5 bases left in between. Looked up from germline, CDR1 is SGHRS and CDR2 is YFSETQ. This CDR3 is CASSLEGGYTF. In DNA, the CDR3 is TGCGCCAGCAGCTTGGAAGGAGGCTACACCTTC. Drawing the rest from reference TRBV5-1 and TRBJ1-2, the complete variable domain is KAGVTQTPRYLIKTRGQQVTLSCSPISGHRSVSWYQQTPGQGLQFLFEYFSETQRNKGNFPGRFSGRQFSNSRSEMNVSTLELGDSALYLCASSLEGGYTFGSGTRLTVV.

V and J are TRBV9 and TRBJ2-1; 9 nucleotides agree with TRBD1. The CDR3 sequence is 15 residues long. The germline V gene has CDR1 SGDLS and CDR2 YYNGEE. V lost 2 bases, J lost 1 base, and 1 base stayed unmatched. The CDR3 loop reads CASSVDRGSYNEQFF. CDR3 nucleotide sequence: TGTGCCAGCAGCGTCGACAGGGGGTCCTACAATGAGCAGTTCTTC. The full variable domain, in which reference TRBV9 and TRBJ2-1 provide the parts outside the CDR3, is DSGVTQTPKHLITATGQRVTLRCSPRSGDLSVYWYQQSLDQGLQFLIQYYNGEERAKGNILERFSAQQFPDLHSELNLSSLELGDSALYFCASSVDRGSYNEQFFGPGTRLTVL.